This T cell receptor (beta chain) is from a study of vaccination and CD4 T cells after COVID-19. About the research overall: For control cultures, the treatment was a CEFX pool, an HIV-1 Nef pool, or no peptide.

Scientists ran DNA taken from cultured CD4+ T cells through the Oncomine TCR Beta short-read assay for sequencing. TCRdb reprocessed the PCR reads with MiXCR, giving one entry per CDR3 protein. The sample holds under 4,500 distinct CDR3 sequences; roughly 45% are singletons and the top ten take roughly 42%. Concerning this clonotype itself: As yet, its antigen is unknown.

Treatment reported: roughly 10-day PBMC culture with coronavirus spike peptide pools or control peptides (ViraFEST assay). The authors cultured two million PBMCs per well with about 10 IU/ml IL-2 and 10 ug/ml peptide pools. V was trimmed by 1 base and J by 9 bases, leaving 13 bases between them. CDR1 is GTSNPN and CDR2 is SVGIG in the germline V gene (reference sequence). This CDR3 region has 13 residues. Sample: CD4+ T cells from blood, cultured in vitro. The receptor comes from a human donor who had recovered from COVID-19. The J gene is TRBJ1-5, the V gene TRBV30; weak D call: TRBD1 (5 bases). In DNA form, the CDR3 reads TGTGCCTGGAGTGGCGGGACGGGCGGGCCCCAGCATTTT. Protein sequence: CAWSGGTGGPQHF. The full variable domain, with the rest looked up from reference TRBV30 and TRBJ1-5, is SQTIHQWPATLVQPVGSPLSLECTVEGTSNPNLYWYRQAAGRGLQLLFYSVGIGQISSEVPQNLSASRPQDRQFILSSKKLLLSDSGFYLCAWSGGTGGPQHFGDGTRLSIL.